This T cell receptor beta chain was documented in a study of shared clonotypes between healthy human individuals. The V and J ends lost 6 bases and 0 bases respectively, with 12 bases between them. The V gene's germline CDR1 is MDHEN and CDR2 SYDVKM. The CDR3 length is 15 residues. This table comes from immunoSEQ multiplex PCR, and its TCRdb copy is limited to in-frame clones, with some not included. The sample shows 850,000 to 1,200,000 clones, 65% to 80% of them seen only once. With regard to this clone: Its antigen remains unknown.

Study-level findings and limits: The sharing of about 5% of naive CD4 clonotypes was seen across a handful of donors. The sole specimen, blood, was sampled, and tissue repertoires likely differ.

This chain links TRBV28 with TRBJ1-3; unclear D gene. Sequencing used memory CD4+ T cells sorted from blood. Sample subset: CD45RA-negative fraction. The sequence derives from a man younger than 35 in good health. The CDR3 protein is CASSDPRFSGNTIYF. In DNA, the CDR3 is TGTGCCAGCAGCGACCCCCGGTTCTCTGGAAACACCATATATTTT.